This T cell receptor (beta chain) was retrieved from a study of identical twins. General study findings and limits: Among out-of-frame alpha sequences shared by twins, low generation probability occurred in excess. Instead of following the same donors, the conclusions were based on cross-sectional statistical analysis. Within monozygotic twins, out-of-frame TCR alpha sharing was underestimated by the models.

TCRdb analysed the 5' RACE reads with MiXCR anew, one entry per CDR3 protein. Of some 1,600,000 distinct CDR3 sequences listed, about 32% are singletons. This CDR3 spans 13 amino acids. Germline values: CDR1 SEHNR, CDR2 FQNEAQ (reference sequence). V was trimmed by 1 base and J by 8 bases, leaving 11 bases between them. This clonotype has more than one count but fewer than ten. Its antigen is unidentified. The TCR originated in a newborn girl in good health. The material sequenced was cord blood. The genes are TRBV7-9 and TRBJ1-2; D ambiguous. The DNA of the CDR3 is TGTGCCAGCAGCTTAGGGGGTTTCTGGGGCTACACCTTC. It is translated as CASSLGGFWGYTF. Full variable domain (remainder filled in from reference TRBV7-9 and TRBJ1-2): DTGVSQNPRHKITKRGQNVTFRCDPISEHNRLYWYRQTLGQGPEFLTYFQNEAQLEKSRLLSDRFSAERPKGSFSTLEIQRTEQGDSAMYLCASSLGGFWGYTFGSGTRLTVV.